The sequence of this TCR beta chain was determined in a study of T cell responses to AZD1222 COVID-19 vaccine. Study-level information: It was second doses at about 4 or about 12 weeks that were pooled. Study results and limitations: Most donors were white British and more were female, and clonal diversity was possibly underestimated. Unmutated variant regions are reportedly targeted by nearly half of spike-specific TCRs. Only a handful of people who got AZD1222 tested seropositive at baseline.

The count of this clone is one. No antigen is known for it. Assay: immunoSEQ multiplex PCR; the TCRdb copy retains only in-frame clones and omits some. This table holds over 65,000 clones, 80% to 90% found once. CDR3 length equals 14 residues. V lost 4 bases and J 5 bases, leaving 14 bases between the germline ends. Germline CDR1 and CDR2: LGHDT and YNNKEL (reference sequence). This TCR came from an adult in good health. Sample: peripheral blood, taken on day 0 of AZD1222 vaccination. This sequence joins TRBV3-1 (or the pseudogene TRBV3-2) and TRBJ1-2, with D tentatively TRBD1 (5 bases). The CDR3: CASSLRGIEYGYTF. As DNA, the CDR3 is TGTGCCAGCAGCCTGAGGGGTATAGAGTATGGCTACACCTTC.